These T cell receptor beta chains were read from a single sample in a study of identical twins. TCRdb analysed the 5' RACE reads with MiXCR anew, one entry per CDR3 protein. The sample yields about 660,000 distinct CDR3 sequences, 8.6% seen once. The sample was also reused in another study, on yellow fever vaccine responses in identical twins.

Sequenced: PBMCs. The receptors derive from a woman aged 18 to 35 in good health. The CDR3 runs from the conserved cysteine through the conserved F or W. Each record gives: V gene, J gene, clone size, D gene, CDR3 protein, CDR3 DNA. D genes are given only for firm matches. Clone size is given for some rows only: seen once, a few or many times, or a class if the clone is expanded.

TRBV6-2/TRBV6-3	TRBJ1-5	few	TRBD1	CASSYLQGAPQPQHF	TGTGCCAGCAGTTACTTACAGGGGGCACCTCAGCCCCAGCATTTT
TRBV4-2	TRBJ1-2	few	NA	CASSQDLRDGYTF	TGTGCCAGCAGCCAAGATCTAAGGGACGGCTACACCTTC
TRBV12-3/TRBV12-4	TRBJ2-7	NA	NA	CASSTSSGTLRYEQYF	TGTGCCAGCAGTACCTCCTCCGGGACCCTTAGGTACGAGCAGTACTTC
TRBV29-1	TRBJ1-1	NA	TRBD1	CSVEGQGSEAFF	TGCAGCGTTGAAGGACAGGGTAGTGAAGCTTTCTTT
TRBV11-3	TRBJ2-2	few	TRBD2	CASSPGGSGAGELFF	TGTGCCAGCAGCCCGGGGGGTAGCGGGGCCGGGGAGCTGTTTTTT
TRBV2	TRBJ2-3	few	NA	CASYTGTDTQYF	TGTGCCAGCTATACAGGCACAGATACGCAGTATTTT
TRBV6-5	TRBJ2-7	many	TRBD1	CASRYGTETYEQYF	TGTGCCAGCAGATACGGGACAGAGACCTACGAGCAGTACTTC
TRBV20-1	TRBJ1-2	many	NA	CSARGAASDYGYTF	TGCAGTGCTAGGGGCGCAGCTTCCGATTATGGCTACACCTTC
TRBV12-3/TRBV12-4	TRBJ1-5	NA	TRBD1	CASWTGGSNQPQHF	TGTGCCAGTTGGACAGGGGGTAGCAATCAGCCCCAGCATTTT
TRBV7-9	TRBJ2-5	few	NA	CASSFQRSQETQYF	TGTGCCAGCAGCTTCCAACGATCTCAAGAGACCCAGTACTTC
TRBV28	TRBJ1-1	NA	NA	CASSLYGIAGNTEAFF	TGTGCCAGCAGTTTATACGGGATTGCAGGGAACACTGAAGCTTTCTTT
TRBV28	TRBJ2-7	few	NA	CASSGGVPYEQYF	TGTGCCAGCAGCGGAGGAGTCCCCTACGAGCAGTACTTC
TRBV18	TRBJ2-7	few	NA	CASSPLKDRFYEQYF	TGTGCCAGCTCACCGCTAAAAGACAGGTTCTACGAGCAGTACTTC
TRBV18	TRBJ1-1	NA	NA	CASSPPTGNTEAFF	TGTGCCAGCTCACCACCGACAGGGAACACTGAAGCTTTCTTT
TRBV12-3/TRBV12-4	TRBJ1-1	NA	NA	CASSLRSIGLTSHMNTEAFF	TGTGCCAGCAGTTTGAGGTCCATCGGCTTAACCTCGCACATGAACACTGAAGCTTTCTTT
TRBV2	TRBJ2-5	NA	NA	CASRGGTKETQYF	TGTGCCAGCAGGGGGGGGACAAAAGAGACCCAGTACTTC
TRBV6-5	TRBJ2-2	few	NA	CASSYIWTGELFF	TGTGCCAGCAGTTACATTTGGACCGGGGAGCTGTTTTTT
TRBV7-8	TRBJ1-2	few	TRBD1	CASSLMGQATDGYTF	TGTGCCAGCAGCTTAATGGGACAGGCAACGGATGGCTACACCTTC
TRBV20-1	TRBJ2-7	NA	TRBD1	CSSPAGQGSYEQYF	TGCAGTTCCCCTGCAGGACAGGGGTCCTACGAGCAGTACTTC
TRBV11-1	TRBJ2-3	few	TRBD1	CASSLEGAQGLVADTQYF	TGTGCCAGCAGCTTAGAGGGGGCACAGGGTCTGGTCGCAGATACGCAGTATTTT
TRBV7-6	TRBJ2-7	few	TRBD1	CASSPRQGDYEQYF	TGTGCCAGCAGCCCCCGGCAGGGGGACTACGAGCAGTACTTC
TRBV29-1	TRBJ2-7	few	TRBD1	CSVKKTGGLYEQYF	TGCAGCGTTAAAAAGACAGGGGGGTTATACGAGCAGTACTTC
TRBV15	TRBJ2-7	few	NA	CATSITGTSYEQYF	TGTGCCACCAGCATCACAGGGACTTCCTACGAGCAGTACTTC
TRBV9	TRBJ2-2	many	NA	CASSVQLGAGRKNTGELFF	TGTGCCAGCAGCGTCCAACTGGGAGCTGGAAGAAAAAACACCGGGGAGCTGTTTTTT
TRBV2	TRBJ2-1	NA	NA	CASKRDIEQFF	TGTGCCAGCAAGAGGGACATTGAGCAGTTCTTC
TRBV9	TRBJ1-3	many	NA	CASSPGRQARSGNTIYF	TGTGCCAGCAGCCCGGGACGGCAGGCCAGGTCTGGAAACACCATATATTTT
TRBV7-9	TRBJ2-1	NA	TRBD2	CASSLDPLLAGAKFF	TGTGCCAGCAGCTTGGACCCACTCCTAGCGGGAGCCAAGTTCTTC
TRBV4-2	TRBJ2-4	NA	NA	CASSQEWSQAKNIQYF	TGTGCCAGCAGCCAAGAATGGAGCCAGGCCAAAAACATTCAGTACTTC
TRBV28	TRBJ2-1	NA	TRBD2	CASSFQLAALSYNEQFF	TGTGCCAGCAGTTTTCAACTAGCGGCCCTCTCCTACAATGAGCAGTTCTTC
TRBV27	TRBJ2-2	NA	TRBD2	CASSFKLADTGELFF	TGTGCCAGCAGTTTCAAACTAGCGGACACCGGGGAGCTGTTTTTT
TRBV15	TRBJ2-4	NA	NA	CATSGGLGSQNIQYF	TGTGCCACCAGCGGGGGTTTGGGGAGCCAAAACATTCAGTACTTC
TRBV5-1	TRBJ1-6	many	TRBD1	CASSTSTGVNSPLHF	TGCGCCAGCAGCACTTCGACAGGGGTAAACTCACCCCTCCACTTT
TRBV15	TRBJ2-3	many	TRBD2	CATSKLSGRRTDTQYF	TGTGCCACCAGCAAACTTAGCGGGAGACGGACAGATACGCAGTATTTT
TRBV2	TRBJ1-2	few	NA	CASRKTENYGYTF	TGTGCCAGCAGGAAGACAGAAAACTATGGCTACACCTTC
TRBV3-1	TRBJ2-3	NA	TRBD1	CASSSAGTGVADTQYF	TGTGCCAGCAGCTCCGCCGGGACAGGGGTCGCAGATACGCAGTATTTT
TRBV28	TRBJ2-3	many	NA	CASSPAADTQYF	TGTGCCAGCAGTCCAGCGGCAGATACGCAGTATTTT
TRBV12-3/TRBV12-4	TRBJ2-1	many	NA	CASSLRVEGEQFF	TGTGCCAGCAGTTTAAGGGTGGAGGGTGAGCAGTTCTTC
TRBV10-3	TRBJ2-1	few	TRBD2	CAISEGLSSGGDYNEQFF	TGTGCCATCAGTGAGGGGCTTTCTAGCGGAGGGGACTACAATGAGCAGTTCTTC
TRBV20-1	TRBJ2-5	few	TRBD2	CSARDVGSGRGKETQYF	TGCAGTGCTAGAGATGTCGGAAGCGGGAGGGGCAAAGAGACCCAGTACTTC
TRBV7-9	TRBJ2-1	NA	NA	CASRLTNEQFF	TGTGCCAGTCGGCTTACCAATGAGCAGTTCTTC
TRBV28	TRBJ2-5	few	TRBD2	CASSRGGSAETQYF	TGTGCCAGCAGTCGGGGGGGAAGCGCCGAGACCCAGTACTTC
TRBV4-3	TRBJ2-1	few	NA	CASRNQSNEQFF	TGCGCCAGCAGGAACCAAAGTAATGAGCAGTTCTTC
TRBV4-2	TRBJ2-3	few	NA	CASSQDLSARTDTQYF	TGTGCCAGCAGCCAAGATTTGAGCGCCCGCACAGATACGCAGTATTTT
TRBV20-1	TRBJ2-4	many	NA	CSDTVISGSVAKNIQYF	TGCAGTGACACGGTCATATCGGGATCCGTAGCCAAAAACATTCAGTACTTC
TRBV6-2/TRBV6-3	TRBJ2-5	few	NA	CASSSDPQTQYF	TGTGCCAGCAGTTCGGACCCCCAGACCCAGTACTTC
TRBV11-2	TRBJ2-3	NA	TRBD2	CASSSGTSGRASTDTQYF	TGTGCCAGCAGCTCTGGGACTAGCGGGAGGGCGAGCACAGATACGCAGTATTTT
TRBV6-4	TRBJ2-6	many	NA	CASSDNSGANVLTF	TGTGCCAGCAGTGACAACTCTGGGGCCAACGTCCTGACTTTC
TRBV28	TRBJ2-7	many	NA	CASSSGTDTYEQYF	TGTGCCAGCAGCTCCGGGACGGATACCTACGAGCAGTACTTC
TRBV29-1	TRBJ1-6	NA	NA	CSVEGDGNNSPLHF	TGCAGCGTTGAAGGTGACGGTAATAATTCACCCCTCCACTTT
TRBV12-3/TRBV12-4	TRBJ2-2	NA	NA	CASSPRWAENTGELFF	TGTGCCAGCAGCCCCAGGTGGGCGGAGAACACCGGGGAGCTGTTTTTT
TRBV25-1	TRBJ1-2	NA	NA	CASSDGPGVGYTF	TGTGCCAGCAGTGATGGTCCAGGGGTCGGCTACACCTTC
TRBV18	TRBJ2-3	NA	NA	CASSPPNRGTDTQYF	TGTGCCAGCTCACCACCAAATCGCGGCACAGATACGCAGTATTTT
TRBV4-3	TRBJ2-3	NA	TRBD2	CASSQDWVAGEDTQYF	TGCGCCAGCAGCCAAGATTGGGTAGCGGGAGAAGATACGCAGTATTTT
TRBV11-2	TRBJ2-1	many	TRBD2	CASSPGTSGGSYNEQFF	TGTGCCAGCAGCCCCGGGACTAGCGGGGGCTCCTACAATGAGCAGTTCTTC
TRBV29-1	TRBJ2-3	NA	TRBD2	CSVGEGTTDTQYF	TGCAGCGTTGGGGAGGGAACCACAGATACGCAGTATTTT
TRBV28	TRBJ2-7	NA	TRBD1	CASSLSGQPREQYF	TGTGCCAGCAGTTTATCGGGACAGCCGCGTGAGCAGTACTTC
TRBV10-3	TRBJ2-3	few	TRBD1	CAARAQGAGTDTQYF	TGTGCCGCCAGAGCCCAGGGGGCCGGCACAGATACGCAGTATTTT
TRBV2	TRBJ2-7	NA	NA	CASTPGVPGHEQYF	TGTGCCAGCACCCCAGGGGTTCCCGGGCACGAGCAGTACTTC
TRBV29-1	TRBJ1-1	NA	NA	CSVNNKPNTEAFF	TGCAGCGTAAACAACAAGCCGAACACTGAAGCTTTCTTT